This passage covers 17 T cell receptor beta chains from one sample sequenced in a study of cytomegalovirus exposure and HLA in healthy donors. PCR involved 60 Vbeta and 13 Jbeta primers. The assay was immunoSEQ multiplex PCR, and TCRdb's table has in-frame clones only and misses some. In all, the sample yields around 55,000 clones. Sequencing used PBMCs. The receptor set was obtained from a man over 45 in good health and CMV-seropositive.

The chain has TRBV2 and TRBJ2-2; a possible D gene is TRBD2 (7 bases). Germline V gene data show CDR1 as SNHLY and CDR2 as FYNNEI. The CDR3 contains 18 residues. V lost 4 bases to trimming and J lost 6 bases, with 24 bases between them. The CDR3, as DNA: TGTGCCAGCAGTGCCATTCGGGGGGCCGGGTCGGGGGCCGGGGAGCTGTTTTTT. This gives the protein CASSAIRGAGSGAGELFF. Variable domain in full (rest from reference TRBV2 and TRBJ2-2): EPEVTQTPSHQVTQMGQEVILRCVPISNHLYFYWYRQILGQKVEFLVSFYNNEISEKSEIFDDQFSVERPDGSNFTLKIRSTKLEDSAMYFCASSAIRGAGSGAGELFFGEGSRLTVL.

The V call is TRBV4-2, the J call TRBJ2-1; 9 bases fit TRBD2. In germline, CDR1 is LGHNA, CDR2 YNFKEQ. V gave up 1 base and J gave up 6 bases; unmatched junction bases: 4. The CDR3 is 15 amino acids. This CDR3 reads CASSQVLAGLNEQFF. CDR3 DNA sequence: TGTGCCAGCAGCCAAGTTCTAGCGGGGCTCAATGAGCAGTTCTTC.

This chain links TRBV5-1 with TRBJ2-3; 9 bases align to TRBD1. This CDR3 region has 15 residues. Per germline, CDR1 SGHRS and CDR2 YFSETQ. The J segment lost 7 bases and the V segment lost 0 bases, leaving 6 bases of the junction unmatched. The CDR3 nucleotides read TGCGCCAGCAGCTTGGCAGGGGACAGGGCATATACGCAGTATTTT. It yields the protein CASSLAGDRAYTQYF.

CDR3 amino acids: CASSLGDRQGARGYTF. CDR3 coding DNA: TGCGCCAGCAGCTTGGGGGACAGACAGGGGGCGAGGGGCTACACCTTC. This chain links TRBV5-1 with TRBJ1-2; 10 nucleotides line up with TRBD1. J was trimmed by 8 bases and V by 0 bases; bases with no gene match: 10. Germline V gene data show CDR1 as SGHRS and CDR2 as YFSETQ. The CDR3 totals 16 residues. The full variable domain, with the rest looked up from reference TRBV5-1 and TRBJ1-2, is KAGVTQTPRYLIKTRGQQVTLSCSPISGHRSVSWYQQTPGQGLQFLFEYFSETQRNKGNFPGRFSGRQFSNSRSEMNVSTLELGDSALYLCASSLGDRQGARGYTFGSGTRLTVV.

V and J are TRBV29-1 and TRBJ1-1, with TRBD1 matching over 8 bases. CDR3 length: 17 amino acids. From germline, CDR1 is SQVTM and CDR2 ANQGSEA. The trim removed 4 bases at V and 1 base at J, leaving 14 bases unmatched. DNA of the CDR3: TGCAGCGTTGGGGGGGCAGGGGGCTTGGGTCGGAACACTGAAGCTTTCTTT. Amino acid sequence: CSVGGAGGLGRNTEAFF. The full variable domain, in which reference TRBV29-1 and TRBJ1-1 provide the parts outside the CDR3, is SAVISQKPSRDICQRGTSLTIQCQVDSQVTMMFWYRQQPGQSLTLIATANQGSEATYESGFVIDKFPISRPNLTFSTLTVSNMSPEDSSIYLCSVGGAGGLGRNTEAFFGQGTRLTVV.

The V and J genes are TRBV9 and TRBJ2-1; TRBD2 agrees at 11 bases. Germline V gene sequence: CDR1 SGDLS, CDR2 YYNGEE. The CDR3 spans 13 residues. J was trimmed by 11 bases and V by 4 bases; bases with no gene match: 5. CDR3 sequence: CASSPRTSGQQFF. The CDR3 bases are TGTGCCAGCAGCCCACGGACTAGCGGGCAGCAGTTCTTC.

The V gene is TRBV29-1, the J gene TRBJ1-2, with 9 bases that match TRBD1. The ends lost 6 bases at V and 8 bases at J; junction bases unmatched: 10. Germline V gene lookup returns CDR1 SQVTM and CDR2 ANQGSEA. The CDR3 covers 13 residues. CDR3 coding DNA: TGCAGCGTGGGACAGGGTCCAAGCGGGGGCTACACCTTC. Translation gives CSVGQGPSGGYTF. Full variable domain (remainder filled in from reference TRBV29-1 and TRBJ1-2): SAVISQKPSRDICQRGTSLTIQCQVDSQVTMMFWYRQQPGQSLTLIATANQGSEATYESGFVIDKFPISRPNLTFSTLTVSNMSPEDSSIYLCSVGQGPSGGYTFGSGTRLTVV.

V gene TRBV2 combines with J gene TRBJ2-6; no clear D gene. The ends were cut back, 1 base at V and 0 bases at J, with 7 bases in the middle. The CDR3 has 16 residues. Germline V gene data show CDR1 as SNHLY and CDR2 as FYNNEI. CDR3 nucleotides: TGTGCCAGCAGTGAAGGTCGGTACTCTGGGGCCAACGTCCTGACTTTC. Amino acid sequence: CASSEGRYSGANVLTF.

The chain carries TRBV5-4 and TRBJ2-3; D unclear. Trimming pared 1 base from V and 1 base from J, leaving 13 bases between. Per the germline V gene, CDR1 is SGHNT and CDR2 is YYREEE (reference sequence). The length of the CDR3 is 16 residues. The CDR3 nucleotides are TGTGCCAGCAGCTTGAAGGAGTATCGCCGCACAGATACGCAGTATTTT. Amino acid sequence: CASSLKEYRRTDTQYF.

V and J are TRBV13 and TRBJ2-2, with TRBD2 matching over 16 bases. J was trimmed by 1 base and V by 4 bases; bases with no gene match: 6. The length of the CDR3 is 19 residues. In germline, CDR1 is PRHDT, CDR2 FYEKMQ (reference sequence). The DNA of the CDR3 is TGTGCCAGCAGCTCCGGGACTAGCGGGAGGGCCGGGAACACCGGGGAGCTGTTTTTT. Translating it yields CASSSGTSGRAGNTGELFF.

The chain carries TRBV6-5 and TRBJ2-7; TRBD2 agrees at 7 bases. V dropped 2 bases and J dropped 0; count of bases not matched to a gene: 4. Germline lookup yields CDR1 MNHEY and CDR2 SVGAGI. There are 15 residues in the CDR3. The CDR3 loop reads CASSYPGGSSYEQYF. CDR3 nucleotides: TGTGCCAGCAGTTACCCGGGCGGGAGCTCCTACGAGCAGTACTTC.

The CDR3 sequence: CATSGYSQSTGGDGYTF. In DNA, the CDR3 is TGTGCCACCAGCGGCTACTCCCAATCGACAGGGGGAGATGGCTACACCTTC. This sequence joins TRBV15 and TRBJ1-2; 9 bases align to TRBD1. After removal of 5 bases from V and 6 bases from J, the junction contained 16 bases not matched to a gene. The CDR3 runs 17 residues. Germline V gives CDR1 LNHNV, CDR2 YYDKDF (reference sequence).

J is TRBJ2-1 and V is TRBV12-5, with 7 positions matching TRBD2. The junction had 6 bases not matched to a gene; V was cut back by 6 bases and J by 7 bases. The CDR3 sequence is 13 residues long. The germline V gene has CDR1 LGHNT and CDR2 FRNRAP. The CDR3 DNA sequence: TGTGCTAGTGGGCCGCGGGGGATAAATGAGCAGTTCTTC. It encodes CASGPRGINEQFF.

This rearrangement joins TRBV14 to TRBJ2-1; 8 nucleotides line up with TRBD1. The CDR3 is made up of 16 amino acids. The trim removed 3 bases at V and 0 bases at J, leaving 4 bases unmatched. Germline-derived CDR1 and CDR2 are SGHDN and FVKESK. The CDR3 here is CASSQTGVGSYNEQFF. The CDR3 coding sequence is TGTGCCAGCAGCCAGACAGGGGTGGGCTCCTACAATGAGCAGTTCTTC.

The rearrangement links TRBV29-1 to TRBJ2-7; TRBD2 agrees at 8 bases. V trimming: 6 bases; J trimming: 2 bases; junction bases outside the gene matches: 6. Germline loops: CDR1 SQVTM, CDR2 ANQGSEA. The CDR3 contains 13 residues. The CDR3 region has the DNA TGCAGCGTGGACCCGGGGGGGGCCTACGAGCAGTACTTC. Protein sequence: CSVDPGGAYEQYF.

CDR3 bases: TGCGCCAGCAGCCAAGATACAGGGGTAGGCTATGGCTACACCTTC. This gives the protein CASSQDTGVGYGYTF. This sequence joins TRBV4-3 and TRBJ1-2, with 7 bases lining up with TRBD1. The ends lost 0 bases at V and 4 bases at J; junction bases unmatched: 5. From germline, CDR1 is LGHNA and CDR2 YSLEER. This CDR3 comprises 15 residues.

V is TRBV5-4 and J is TRBJ2-5; the D gene is possibly TRBD1 (6 bases). Trimming removed 4 bases at V and 6 bases at J, with 16 bases between. CDR1 and CDR2 (germline): SGHNT, YYREEE (reference sequence). This CDR3 has 14 residues. The CDR3 loop reads CASSTPGVSKTQYF. DNA for the CDR3: TGTGCCAGCAGCACCCCAGGGGTATCAAAGACCCAGTACTTC.